Listed below are T cell receptor beta chains from one sample, sequenced in a study of siplizumab effects on memory and regulatory T cells. Assay: immunoSEQ multiplex PCR; the TCRdb copy retains only in-frame clones and omits some. The data hold 90,000 to 120,000 clones, with about 92% observed a single time. Material for sequencing was Tregs sorted from blood. The receptors shown here come from a human donor in good health. The CDR3 runs from the conserved cysteine through the conserved F or W.

J	V	CDR3
TRBJ2-7	TRBV6-1	CASSQLGYEQYF
TRBJ2-5	TRBV5-1	CASSARDRAQETQYF
TRBJ1-4	TRBV5-6	CASSLGTAEKLFF
TRBJ2-5	TRBV5-6	CASSIPGLAEMKYF
TRBJ2-7	TRBV28	CASSSAGQGNYEQYF
TRBJ2-1	TRBV4-1	CASSRAIGLASYNEQFF
TRBJ1-5	TRBV19	CASRGGSNQPQHF
TRBJ2-7	TRBV10-3	CAISGVPASGGSYEQYF
TRBJ2-5	TRBV5-1	CASKVQGDFLGETQYF
TRBJ2-7	TRBV19	CASSQTSGPTYEQYF
TRBJ2-1	TRBV9	CASSVPRDGSSYNEQFF
TRBJ2-7	TRBV6-5	CASSSPRQGAYEQYF
TRBJ2-5	TRBV2	CAGGGAEETQYF
TRBJ1-5	TRBV7-8	CASSPRDLDNQPQHF
TRBJ1-1	TRBV6-1	CASLENTEAFF
TRBJ2-3	TRBV14	CASSPYGPSQSDTQYF
TRBJ2-3	TRBV7-9	CASSFWTHTDTQYF
TRBJ1-2	TRBV19	CASSKGQGALNYGYTF
TRBJ2-1	TRBV10-3	CAISGLHNEQFF
TRBJ1-3	TRBV4-1	CASTRTNSFSGNTIYF
TRBJ2-7	TRBV28	CASTRTPGSYEQYF
TRBJ1-1	TRBV10-3	CAISHGQSNTEAFF
TRBJ1-1	TRBV7-8	CASSLASVNTEAFF
TRBJ2-1	TRBV2	CAKGSGRGEQFF
TRBJ2-5	TRBV7-6	CASSLSVGATQYF
TRBJ2-5	TRBV7-3	CASSLGATGGQETQYF
TRBJ1-3	TRBV23-1	CASSHSDSYSSGNTIYF
TRBJ2-7	TRBV2	CASSGASGSYEQYF
TRBJ2-3	TRBV2	CASARTIKTDTQYF
TRBJ2-5	TRBV28	CARMVCYISQETQYF
TRBJ2-7	TRBV28	CASSLLGWDHYEQYF
TRBJ1-4	TRBV6-5	CASTRDRGGEKLFF